A single sample is the source of the 7 T cell receptor beta chains below, sequenced in a study of blood T cells in healthy people across ages. With a J-beta primer mix and a sample-barcoded 5' primer, a second PCR ran roughly 6 to 12 cycles. Using its own MiXCR run on the 5' RACE reads, TCRdb lists one record per CDR3 protein. Seen here are about 1.4 million distinct CDR3 sequences, 59% observed once, and the top ten hold over 5.5%. The material sequenced was blood. These receptors all stem from a man between 18 and 35 years old in good health.

V is TRBV4-3 and J is TRBJ2-6; the D is unclear. The V gene lost 1 base and the J gene lost 1 base, with 14 bases spanning the gap. This CDR3 comprises 18 residues. Germline assignment: CDR1 LGHNA and CDR2 YSLEER. The CDR3 sequence is CASSQVTAIFSGANVLTF. CDR3 sequence (DNA): TGCGCCAGCAGCCAAGTTACGGCGATCTTTTCTGGGGCCAACGTCCTGACTTTC.

The chain is built from TRBV7-2 and TRBJ2-5; either TRBD1 or TRBD2 may fit D (5 bases each). The J call may be faulty, since TRBJ2-7 better matches the DNA end. CDR3 size: 14 residues. CDR1 and CDR2 from the germline V gene are SGHTA and FQGNSA. The CDR3 DNA reads as TGTGCCAGCAGCCAGGGACCGCTAGGATACGAGCAGTACTTC. This encodes CASSQGPLGYEQYF.

This chain connects TRBV29-1 to TRBJ2-2; D unclear. V lost 6 bases and J lost 1, with 12 bases in between. This CDR3 contains 14 residues. Germline CDR1 and CDR2: SQVTM and ANQGSEA. This chain's CDR3 is CSVPSQMNTGELFF. The CDR3 DNA reads as TGCAGCGTCCCCTCTCAAATGAACACCGGGGAGCTGTTTTTT.

The genes are TRBV12-5 and TRBJ2-5, with D uncertain. This CDR3 is 14 amino acids long. Germline V gene sequence: CDR1 LGHNT, CDR2 FRNRAP. The V gene lost 0 bases and the J gene lost 1 base, with 6 bases spanning the gap. This CDR3 is CASGLVGSQETQYF. The CDR3 coding sequence is TGTGCTAGTGGTTTGGTCGGGTCCCAAGAGACCCAGTACTTC.

With respect to this clonotype: One end of the junction fails to match germline, which may point to a read error. The chain has TRBV6-2 or TRBV6-3 and TRBJ2-1; TRBD1 or TRBD2 may be the D gene (5 bases each). The CDR3 sequence is 15 residues long. The germline gives CDR1 MNHEY, CDR2 SVGEGT. The CDR3 spells CASSYGELGPDEEFF. As DNA, the CDR3 is TGTGCCAGCAGTTACGGGGAACTGGGACCGGATGAGGAGTTCTTC.

This clonotype occurred once. The chain employs TRBV20-1 and TRBJ1-2, with D perhaps TRBD1 (6 bases). The CDR3 is 14 amino acids. V gave up 3 bases and J gave up 7 bases, with 18 bases separating them. Looked up from germline, CDR1 is DFQATT and CDR2 is SNEGSKA (reference sequence). This CDR3 reads CSASILGSGVGYTF. CDR3 nucleotide sequence: TGCAGTGCTAGTATTCTTGGGTCAGGGGTTGGCTACACCTTC.

V gene TRBV5-1 combines with J gene TRBJ2-5; D uncertain. The DNA end favors TRBJ2-7, so the J call may be wrong. There are 12 residues in the CDR3. CDR1 and CDR2 (germline): SGHRS, YFSETQ. CDR3 residues: CASRDRGPEQYF. Here the CDR3 DNA reads TGCGCCAGCAGAGACCGCGGCCCCGAGCAGTACTTC.